The T cell receptor (beta chain) under discussion was sequenced for a study of cytomegalovirus exposure and HLA in healthy donors. The sample holds one count of this clone. Its antigen is currently unknown. At the DNA level, this CDR3 is encoded by other sequences in the same sample as well. The V gene lost 6 bases and the J gene lost 1 base, with 7 bases spanning the gap. The germline gives CDR1 SNHLY, CDR2 FYNNEI. The CDR3 has 12 amino acids. Some clones are missing from TCRdb's copy, which holds only in-frame ones; the method was immunoSEQ multiplex PCR. The repertoire holds 150,000 or so clones, with more than 70% as singletons. General observations from the study: According to the study, roughly 180 TCR beta chains were cytomegalovirus-associated. High specificity and sensitivity for cytomegalovirus status were reported for the classifier. According to a subsequent analysis, TCR clusters identified in the first cohort showed a tendency to co-occur across the 100 to 150 validation repertoires.

This clonotype was obtained from a human donor in good health. Sequencing used PBMCs. This chain links TRBV2 with TRBJ2-7; D gene uncertain. CDR3 in amino acids: CASSEESYEQYF. DNA for the CDR3: TGTGCCAGCAGCGAGGAGTCCTACGAGCAGTACTTC.